These 10 T cell receptor beta chains came from one sample sequenced in a study of T cell repertoires in cytomegalovirus infection. The antigens of these receptors remain unknown. TCRdb reprocessed the reads with MiXCR, giving one entry per CDR3 protein. The sample carries roughly 570,000 distinct CDR3 sequences, roughly 43% recorded once. The specimen comprised cultured PBMCs, sampled from culture after CMV antigen stimulation. Receptor source: a human donor in good health (CMV status not recorded). Some clones in this sample may be carry-over from other donors' samples.

This clonotype was detected ten times or more. The chain links TRBV7-8 to TRBJ1-1; unclear D gene. The CDR3 is 13 residues long. CDR1 is SGHVS and CDR2 is FQNEAQ in the germline V gene. Trimming stripped 1 base from V and 6 bases from J, with 9 bases between. The CDR3 region has the DNA TGTGCCAGCAGCTTAGAAAATCTCTCTGAAGCTTTCTTT. The encoded protein is CASSLENLSEAFF.

On this clonotype: One junction end disagrees with the germline gene, perhaps due to a read error. The chain has TRBV12-5 and TRBJ2-5, with a tentative D call TRBD1 (6 bases). The V gene's germline CDR1 is LGHNT and CDR2 FRNRAP. CDR3 length: 14 amino acids. The DNA of the CDR3 is TGTGCTAGTGGTTTGGACGGGACACCGGGTTCCAGGGACTTC. Its translation is CASGLDGTPGSRDF.

The chain links TRBV20-1 to TRBJ2-1, with TRBD2 matching over 8 bases. The germline gives CDR1 DFQATT, CDR2 SNEGSKA (reference sequence). Trimming at V came to 3 bases and at J to 1 base, leaving 11 bases not matched to a gene. The CDR3 extends over 17 amino acids. CDR3 sequence: CSARYGRAGPSYNEQFF. The DNA for the CDR3 is TGCAGTGCTAGGTACGGGAGGGCCGGGCCGTCCTACAATGAGCAGTTCTTC.

V and J are TRBV7-9 and TRBJ2-1, with a weak D call TRBD1 (6 bases). V lost 5 bases and J lost 8, with 10 bases in between. Germline V lookup: CDR1 SEHNR, CDR2 FQNEAQ (reference sequence). This CDR3 region has 12 residues. For the CDR3, the DNA is TGTGCCAGCAGCATGACAGGTTATGAGCAGTTCTTC. Translated: CASSMTGYEQFF.

This clonotype was counted between two and nine times. The chain has TRBV7-2 and TRBJ2-7, with D unresolved. This CDR3 comprises 15 residues. The V gene's germline CDR1 is SGHTA and CDR2 FQGNSA. V was cut by 4 bases and J by 5 bases, with 18 bases left in between. CDR3 residues: CASSSSLPKENEQYF. CDR3 bases: TGTGCCAGCAGCTCTTCCCTACCTAAGGAAAACGAGCAGTACTTC.

V is TRBV9 and J is TRBJ1-4; D is unclear. Germline V lookup: CDR1 SGDLS, CDR2 YYNGEE. V lost 3 bases to trimming and J lost 8 bases, with 14 bases between them. There are 14 residues in the CDR3. The CDR3 loop is CASSAPGSLEKLFF. The DNA of the CDR3 is TGTGCCAGCAGCGCCCCGGGATCCCTCGAAAAACTGTTTTTT. The full variable domain, with the rest looked up from reference TRBV9 and TRBJ1-4, is DSGVTQTPKHLITATGQRVTLRCSPRSGDLSVYWYQQSLDQGLQFLIQYYNGEERAKGNILERFSAQQFPDLHSELNLSSLELGDSALYFCASSAPGSLEKLFFGSGTQLSVL.

This clonotype was detected only once. The chain links TRBV12-3 or TRBV12-4 to TRBJ1-3; D ambiguous. Trimming pared 8 bases from V and 0 bases from J, leaving 14 bases between. The CDR3 has 15 residues. DNA for the CDR3: TGTGCCAGCGCCCTCGGGGTAATCTCTGGAAACACCATATATTTT. As protein: CASALGVISGNTIYF.

The V and J genes are TRBV7-2 and TRBJ2-5, with D unresolved. The germline V gene encodes CDR1 SGHTA and CDR2 FQGNSA. The CDR3 covers 13 residues. Trimming removed 3 bases from V and 5 bases from J, with 10 bases in between. The CDR3 sequence: CASSFQDLETQYF. Written as DNA, the CDR3 is TGTGCCAGCAGCTTTCAAGACTTGGAGACCCAGTACTTC. Based on the CDR3 plus reference TRBV7-2 and TRBJ2-5, the full variable domain is GAGVSQSPSNKVTEKGKDVELRCDPISGHTALYWYRQSLGQGLEFLIYFQGNSAPDKSGLPSDRFSAERTGGSVSTLTIQRTQQEDSAVYLCASSFQDLETQYFGPGTRLLVL.

The chain links TRBV12-3 or TRBV12-4 to TRBJ1-4; TRBD1 matches at 8 bases. CDR3 length: 12 amino acids. Unmatched junction bases numbered 2, after V lost 4 bases and J lost 10 bases. The CDR3 here is CASSSQGGKLFF. As DNA, the CDR3 is TGTGCCAGCAGTTCACAGGGGGGAAAACTGTTTTTT.

This clonotype has a single count. The rearrangement joins TRBV11-2 to TRBJ1-2; D possibly corresponds to TRBD1 (5 bases). V was pared by 8 bases and J by 1 base, with 17 bases between. Germline V gives CDR1 SGHAT, CDR2 FQNNGV. The CDR3 loop spans 15 amino acids. CDR3 loop: CASGSGRASNYGYTF. DNA for the CDR3: TGTGCCAGCGGCTCCGGCAGGGCGAGTAACTATGGCTACACCTTC.